These T cell receptor beta chains were read from a single sample in a study of read filtering for tumor transcriptome and immune sequencing. TCRdb reanalysed the reads using MiXCR and keeps one entry per CDR3 protein. Found here are 100,000 to 150,000 distinct CDR3 sequences, roughly 13% of them singletons; the top ten hold approximately 10%. Input material: a population of CD138-negative cells sorted from bone marrow. Every receptor here comes from a donor aged 40 or over with multiple myeloma. CDR3s include the opening cysteine and the closing phenylalanine or tryptophan. Fields, in order: V gene, J gene, clone size, D gene, CDR3 protein, CDR3 DNA. A D gene is named only where the DNA matches it firmly. Not all rows give a size; the values are once, few, many and, for expanded clones, a class.

TRBV12-3/TRBV12-4	TRBJ1-5	-	TRBD1	CASSPGQGLQPQHF	TGTGCCAGCAGCCCAGGACAGGGGTTACAGCCCCAGCATTTT
TRBV18	TRBJ2-1	many	-	CASSPPSRVRADEQFF	TGTGCCAGCTCACCACCGTCCAGGGTTCGGGCGGATGAGCAGTTCTTC
TRBV29-1	TRBJ1-1	many	-	CSVAYRANPEAFF	TGCAGCGTTGCCTACAGGGCGAATCCTGAAGCTTTCTTT
TRBV3-1	TRBJ2-3	-	-	CASSQVGSDTQYF	TGTGCCAGCAGCCAAGTGGGGTCAGATACGCAGTATTTT
TRBV7-2	TRBJ2-7	many	-	CASSSGDEQYF	TGTGCCAGCAGCTCGGGGGACGAGCAGTACTTC
TRBV11-2	TRBJ1-1	many	-	CASSLDRGAREAFF	TGTGCCAGCAGCTTAGATCGGGGGGCGAGGGAAGCTTTCTTT
TRBV6-1	TRBJ2-1	many	TRBD2	CASRIAGSSYNEQFF	TGTGCCAGCAGAATAGCGGGAAGCTCCTACAATGAGCAGTTCTTC
TRBV7-3	TRBJ2-1	many	TRBD2	CASSGGARGSSYNEQFF	TGTGCCAGCAGCGGAGGAGCCCGCGGGAGTTCTTACAATGAGCAGTTCTTC
TRBV9	TRBJ2-2	few	-	CASSPPGGTYTGELFF	TGTGCCAGCAGCCCCCCGGGGGGCACCTACACCGGGGAGCTGTTTTTT
TRBV6-2/TRBV6-3	TRBJ2-4	few	TRBD2	CASRTSGNIQYF	TGTGCCAGCAGGACTAGCGGAAACATTCAGTACTTC
TRBV3-1	TRBJ2-7	many	TRBD1	CASSQGGTDYEQYF	TGTGCCAGCAGCCAAGGGGGGACAGACTACGAGCAGTACTTC
TRBV19	TRBJ2-5	-	-	CASSIGQTKETQYF	TGTGCCAGTAGTATAGGACAGACAAAAGAGACCCAGTACTTC
TRBV25-1	TRBJ2-3	few	TRBD2	CASSRRGGVTTDTQYF	TGTGCCAGCAGTCGGCGGGGGGGAGTAACCACAGATACGCAGTATTTT
TRBV27	TRBJ1-3	-	-	CASSDSGPRNTIYF	TGTGCCAGCAGTGACTCGGGGCCAAGAAACACCATATATTTT
TRBV5-6	TRBJ2-1	many	TRBD2	CASSTIGTSINEQFF	TGTGCCAGCAGCACCATCGGGACTAGCATCAATGAGCAGTTCTTC
TRBV29-1	TRBJ2-7	few	-	CSVQGDPSYEQYF	TGCAGCGTTCAGGGCGACCCATCCTACGAGCAGTACTTC
TRBV5-4	TRBJ2-1	many	-	CASSSPPKSSYNEQFF	TGTGCCAGCAGCTCCCCACCCAAAAGCTCCTACAATGAGCAGTTCTTC
TRBV5-1	TRBJ2-7	many	-	CASSRKDGGTYEQYF	TGCGCCAGCAGCAGAAAGGACGGGGGCACGTACGAGCAGTACTTC
TRBV6-5	TRBJ2-7	many	TRBD1	CASSYSSASGTGSSYEQYF	TGTGCCAGCAGTTACTCGAGCGCTTCAGGGACAGGGAGCTCCTACGAGCAGTACTTC
TRBV10-2	TRBJ1-5	few	TRBD1	CASSETGGNQPQHF	TGCGCCAGCAGTGAGACAGGGGGAAATCAGCCCCAGCATTTT
TRBV10-2	TRBJ2-5	many	TRBD2	CASNPGGGETQYF	TGCGCCAGCAACCCGGGGGGAGGGGAGACCCAGTACTTC
TRBV2	TRBJ1-1	few	-	CASSVSAGTEAFF	TGTGCCAGCAGTGTTTCTGCTGGAACTGAAGCTTTCTTT
TRBV5-1	TRBJ1-1	many	-	CASSEGPTNTEAFF	TGCGCCAGCAGCGAGGGACCGACGAACACTGAAGCTTTCTTT
TRBV19	TRBJ2-1	many	-	CASSPPGGAFNEQFF	TGTGCCAGTAGTCCCCCCGGCGGGGCCTTTAATGAGCAGTTCTTC
TRBV5-1	TRBJ1-1	many	-	CASSLSQDGNTEAFF	TGCGCCAGCAGCTTGTCGCAGGACGGGAACACTGAAGCTTTCTTT
TRBV27	TRBJ2-5	few	TRBD1	CASSKDRDQTQYF	TGTGCCAGCAGTAAAGACAGGGATCAGACCCAGTACTTC
TRBV7-8	TRBJ2-3	many	TRBD2	CASSPWTSGGGRTDTQYF	TGTGCCAGCAGCCCGTGGACTAGCGGGGGGGGTCGCACAGATACGCAGTATTTT
TRBV7-9	TRBJ1-1	many	-	CASSLTERGTEAFF	TGTGCCAGCAGCCTAACAGAGAGGGGTACTGAAGCTTTCTTT
TRBV2	TRBJ2-1	few	-	CASSAVSSESSYNEQFF	TGTGCCAGCAGTGCGGTGTCTAGCGAGAGCTCCTACAATGAGCAGTTCTTC
TRBV5-1	TRBJ2-2	many	-	CASSLATGSTGELFF	TGCGCCAGCAGCTTGGCGACAGGTTCTACCGGGGAGCTGTTTTTT
TRBV7-8	TRBJ1-1	-	-	CASRTLGELNTEAFF	TGTGCCAGCAGGACTTTGGGGGAATTGAACACTGAAGCTTTCTTT
TRBV7-8	TRBJ2-5	many	-	CASSLRGSLGQETQYF	TGTGCCAGCAGCTTAAGGGGGAGCTTGGGGCAAGAGACCCAGTACTTC
TRBV2	TRBJ2-3	-	-	CDNSLSLGDTQYF	TGTGACAACAGCCTATCACTAGGGGATACGCAGTATTTT
TRBV7-2	TRBJ2-3	many	-	CASSLGLDTQYF	TGTGCCAGCAGCTTAGGCCTAGATACGCAGTATTTT
TRBV19	TRBJ2-2	-	-	CASIRTRAGGTGELFF	TGTGCCAGTATTAGAACCCGGGCAGGGGGGACCGGGGAGCTGTTTTTT
TRBV30	TRBJ2-7	-	TRBD1	CAWRRGQGPEQYF	TGTGCCTGGAGGCGAGGACAGGGACCCGAGCAGTACTTC
TRBV9	TRBJ2-2	many	TRBD2	CASSVAGGQNTGELFF	TGTGCCAGCAGCGTCGCGGGAGGACAGAACACCGGGGAGCTGTTTTTT
TRBV11-2	TRBJ1-2	many	-	CASSLMGNPDGYTF	TGTGCCAGCAGCTTAATGGGGAACCCCGATGGCTACACCTTC
TRBV20-1	TRBJ2-7	many	-	CSASSGKQGRYGQYF	TGCAGTGCTAGTTCAGGAAAGCAGGGTCGCTACGGGCAGTACTTC
TRBV24-1	TRBJ2-3	many	-	CATGDQGSDTQYF	TGTGCCACCGGGGACCAAGGTAGTGATACGCAGTATTTT